The present T cell receptor (beta chain) was sequenced within a study of blood T cell repertoires in COVID-19. Study-wide context: Sites across the United States, Italy and Spain contributed samples from acute and convalescent COVID-19.

Trimming removed 6 bases from V and 0 bases from J, with 6 bases in between. CDR1 is MDHEN, CDR2 SYDVKM, per germline. The CDR3 runs to 13 residues. The method was immunoSEQ multiplex PCR; TCRdb's version includes in-frame clones alone and lacks a portion of them. The sample yields approximately 88,000 clones, more than 60% seen once. The TCR sequence derives from a human donor in a cohort sampled during active COVID-19. The rearrangement links TRBV28 to TRBJ1-3, with D tentatively TRBD1 (6 bases). The sample comprised peripheral blood. The DNA for the CDR3 is TGTGCCAGCAGAGGGGGCTCTGGAAACACCATATATTTT. It codes for CASRGGSGNTIYF.